What follows are 32 T cell receptor beta chains derived from one specimen sequenced in a study of CD8 T cells in Susac syndrome. The RNA input was about 0.5 to 1 ug, and it was reverse transcribed with random hexamers. TCRdb processed the immunoSEQ multiplex PCR reads anew with MiXCR; each CDR3 protein has one entry. In the table there are about 300,000 distinct CDR3 sequences, about 91% of which are singletons. The sequenced material came from CD8+ T cells from PBMCs. These receptors were collected from a human donor with multiple sclerosis.

This clonotype came up once. This chain uses TRBV2 with TRBJ1-1; the match to TRBD1 covers 10 bases. V trimming: 6 bases; J trimming: 0 bases; junction bases outside the gene matches: 10. Germline lookup yields CDR1 SNHLY and CDR2 FYNNEI. This CDR3 is built from 17 residues. CDR3 sequence reads: CASRLTGGAGVNTEAFF. The CDR3 coding sequence is TGTGCCAGCAGACTGACAGGGGGCGCCGGGGTGAACACTGAAGCTTTCTTT.

The chain uses TRBV15 and TRBJ2-7; TRBD2 is a possible D gene (5 bases). The V end was cut by 11 bases, the J end by 1 base, with 9 bases between. Germline loops: CDR1 LNHNV, CDR2 YYDKDF (reference sequence). The CDR3 consists of 11 residues. In DNA form, the CDR3 reads TGTGCCGCGGGTACGTCCTACGAGCAGTACTTC. It translates to CAAGTSYEQYF.

CDR3 nucleotide sequence: TGCGCCAGCAGCCAGGGACTAGCGGGAGTACTCGAGACCCAGTACTTC. It specifies CASSQGLAGVLETQYF. The chain couples TRBV4-1 to TRBJ2-5; 14 bases line up with TRBD2. The CDR3 extends over 16 amino acids. CDR1 and CDR2 from the germline V gene are MGHRA and YSYEKL. The trim removed 3 bases at V and 5 bases at J, leaving 5 bases unmatched.

V gene TRBV9 combines with J gene TRBJ2-5, with 7 positions matching TRBD1. Trimming removed 2 bases from V and 4 bases from J; junction bases left unmatched: 11. In germline, CDR1 is SGDLS, CDR2 YYNGEE. This CDR3 spans 16 amino acids. The CDR3 nucleotides are TGTGCCAGCAGCGTGACAGGGTACCCGAGGCGAGAGACCCAGTACTTC. This encodes CASSVTGYPRRETQYF. The full variable domain, with the rest looked up from reference TRBV9 and TRBJ2-5, is DSGVTQTPKHLITATGQRVTLRCSPRSGDLSVYWYQQSLDQGLQFLIQYYNGEERAKGNILERFSAQQFPDLHSELNLSSLELGDSALYFCASSVTGYPRRETQYFGPGTRLLVL.

The chain employs TRBV19 and TRBJ2-7, with TRBD2 matching 8 bases. From germline, CDR1 is LNHDA and CDR2 SQIVND (reference sequence). The trim removed 5 bases at V and 2 bases at J, leaving 8 bases unmatched. The CDR3 has 15 residues. In DNA form, the CDR3 reads TGTGCCAGTAGTCCGGGGACTAGGACTACCTACGAGCAGTACTTC. This encodes CASSPGTRTTYEQYF.

The chain uses TRBV20-1 and TRBJ2-7; D is possibly TRBD1 (5 bases). Germline V gene lookup returns CDR1 DFQATT and CDR2 SNEGSKA (reference sequence). V lost 1 base and J lost 2, with 12 bases in between. This CDR3 has 14 residues. The CDR3 region has the DNA TGCAGTGCTAGAGGGTCAGGGATAGCCTACGAGCAGTACTTC. It is translated as CSARGSGIAYEQYF.

The rearrangement joins TRBV15 to TRBJ2-3; no firm D call. The CDR3 spans 17 residues. Per the germline V gene, CDR1 is LNHNV and CDR2 is YYDKDF (reference sequence). V was pared by 5 bases and J by 2 bases, with 20 bases between. The CDR3 bases are TGTGCCACCAGCTCCTTCATCGGGCTCCTCTCCACAGATACGCAGTATTTT. This translates into CATSSFIGLLSTDTQYF. The whole variable domain, remainder taken from reference TRBV15 and TRBJ2-3, is DAMVIQNPRYQVTQFGKPVTLSCSQTLNHNVMYWYQQKSSQAPKLLFHYYDKDFNNEADTPDNFQSRRPNTSFCFLDIRSPGLGDTAMYLCATSSFIGLLSTDTQYFGPGTRLTVL.

J is TRBJ1-5 and V is TRBV11-2, with 7 bases lining up with TRBD1. Trimming at V came to 5 bases and at J to 6 bases, leaving 10 bases not matched to a gene. From germline, CDR1 is SGHAT and CDR2 FQNNGV. There are 15 residues in the CDR3. This CDR3 reads CASSQGGSVGQPQHF. In DNA form, the CDR3 reads TGTGCCAGCAGCCAGGGGGGGTCAGTGGGTCAGCCCCAGCATTTT. The full variable domain, in which reference TRBV11-2 and TRBJ1-5 provide the parts outside the CDR3, is EAGVAQSPRYKIIEKRQSVAFWCNPISGHATLYWYQQILGQGPKLLIQFQNNGVVDDSQLPKDRFSAERLKGVDSTLKIQPAKLEDSAVYLCASSQGGSVGQPQHFGDGTRLSIL.

V gene TRBV5-6 combines with J gene TRBJ1-2; D is undetermined. The V gene lost 4 bases and the J gene lost 3 bases, with 13 bases spanning the gap. Germline CDR1 SGHDT, CDR2 YYEEEE. The CDR3 totals 14 residues. The CDR3 protein is CASSRAGSHYGYTF. The CDR3, as DNA: TGTGCCAGCAGCCGAGCGGGCAGCCACTATGGCTACACCTTC.

Here the CDR3 DNA reads TGTGCCACCAGCAGAGTGGGTAGGTTGGGCAATCAGCCCCAGCATTTT. This gives the protein CATSRVGRLGNQPQHF. This chain uses TRBV15 with TRBJ1-5; D is unresolved. The CDR3 spans 16 residues. Germline CDR1 and CDR2: LNHNV and YYDKDF (reference sequence). V was shortened by 1 base and J by 2 bases, with 12 bases between the two germline ends. Full variable domain (missing parts from reference TRBV15 and TRBJ1-5): DAMVIQNPRYQVTQFGKPVTLSCSQTLNHNVMYWYQQKSSQAPKLLFHYYDKDFNNEADTPDNFQSRRPNTSFCFLDIRSPGLGDTAMYLCATSRVGRLGNQPQHFGDGTRLSIL.

The V gene is TRBV18, the J gene TRBJ2-7; the D gene is possibly TRBD2 (6 bases). V lost 0 bases and J lost 3, with 12 bases in between. This CDR3 contains 15 residues. CDR1 is KGHSH and CDR2 is LQKENI in the germline V gene. DNA of the CDR3: TGTGCCAGCTCACCACCCCCGGGAGAGCTCTACGAGCAGTACTTC. Translated: CASSPPPGELYEQYF.

The chain has TRBV4-3 and TRBJ2-3, with 11 bases aligning to TRBD2. Germline V gene lookup returns CDR1 LGHNA and CDR2 YSLEER. V shed 0 bases, J shed 1 base, and the junction held 12 bases outside the gene matches. The CDR3 consists of 20 residues. This chain's CDR3 is CASSQEGLAGGSYGTDTQYF. CDR3 sequence (DNA): TGCGCCAGCAGCCAAGAAGGTCTAGCGGGAGGTTCTTACGGCACAGATACGCAGTATTTT.

This clonotype was counted only a few times. The V gene is TRBV7-8, the J gene TRBJ2-5; D is perhaps TRBD1 or TRBD2 (5 bases each). V lost 1 base and J 5 bases, leaving 11 bases between the germline ends. The germline CDR1 and CDR2 sequences are SGHVS and FQNEAQ. This CDR3 spans 14 amino acids. As DNA, the CDR3 is TGTGCCAGCAGCTTAGGGCTGGGGGTGGAGACCCAGTACTTC. Its translation is CASSLGLGVETQYF. Based on the CDR3 plus reference TRBV7-8 and TRBJ2-5, the full variable domain is GAGVSQSPRYKVAKRGQDVALRCDPISGHVSLFWYQQALGQGPEFLTYFQNEAQLDKSGLPSDRFFAERPEGSVSTLKIQRTQQEDSAVYLCASSLGLGVETQYFGPGTRLLVL.

This chain uses TRBV27 with TRBJ2-7; tentative D call: TRBD2 (5 bases). CDR3 length: 11 residues. Germline V gives CDR1 MNHEY, CDR2 SMNVEV (reference sequence). Trimming cost V 5 bases and J 5 bases, with 7 bases left between them. The CDR3 here is CASSKLDEQYF. Written as DNA, the CDR3 is TGTGCCAGCAGTAAACTAGACGAGCAGTACTTC.

The V and J genes are TRBV27 and TRBJ2-3; D gene uncertain. The CDR3 runs to 13 residues. The germline gives CDR1 MNHEY, CDR2 SMNVEV (reference sequence). V lost 2 bases to trimming and J lost 1 base, with 4 bases between them. CDR3 nucleotide sequence: TGTGCCAGCAGTTTACCGGGCACAGATACGCAGTATTTT. The encoded protein is CASSLPGTDTQYF.

CDR3 coding DNA: TGTGCCAGCAGTTTCGTGGGACTAGCGGGGCGCACAGATACGCAGTATTTT. Amino acids: CASSFVGLAGRTDTQYF. The rearrangement uses TRBV28 and TRBJ2-3, with TRBD2 matching 13 bases. Germline CDR1 reads MDHEN; CDR2 reads SYDVKM. Losses at the gene ends were 3 bases for V and 1 base for J; bases not matched to a gene: 4. The CDR3 extends over 17 amino acids.

This chain links TRBV7-9 with TRBJ2-2; 7 nucleotides line up with TRBD1. With 4 bases clipped from V and 3 bases from J, the junction kept 8 bases outside the gene matches. The CDR3 is 16 amino acids. Germline V gives CDR1 SEHNR, CDR2 FQNEAQ (reference sequence). CDR3 loop: CASSSPGQSYTGELFF. The CDR3 region has the DNA TGTGCCAGCAGCTCACCGGGACAGAGCTACACCGGGGAGCTGTTTTTT.

This clonotype was recorded once. V is TRBV20-1 and J is TRBJ1-2, with TRBD1 identical over 8 bases. Germline V gene lookup returns CDR1 DFQATT and CDR2 SNEGSKA (reference sequence). Trimming removed 5 bases from V and 6 bases from J; junction bases left unmatched: 5. The CDR3 is 12 residues long. The CDR3 region is CSASPGGDGYTF. DNA for the CDR3: TGCAGTGCTTCGCCAGGGGGCGATGGCTACACCTTC.

This clonotype was found once. The CDR3 coding sequence is TGTGCCAGCAGTTACTCACAGACCTCCAATCAGCCCCAGCATTTT. It specifies CASSYSQTSNQPQHF. This rearrangement joins TRBV6-5 to TRBJ1-5; no firm D call. CDR1 MNHEY and CDR2 SVGAGI come from the germline V gene. With 0 bases removed from V and 3 bases from J, the gap between germline ends came to 9 bases. The CDR3 spans 15 residues.

The chain carries TRBV5-5 and TRBJ1-2; tentative D call: TRBD1 (6 bases). The germline CDR1 and CDR2 sequences are SGHKS and YYEKEE (reference sequence). V lost 4 bases, J lost 6 bases, and 13 bases lay in between. CDR3 length equals 13 residues. As DNA, the CDR3 is TGTGCCAGCAGCCCCCCAGGGGTGGATGGCTACACCTTC. Translating gives CASSPPGVDGYTF.

V usage is TRBV23-1 and J usage is TRBJ2-5, with 8 bases fitting TRBD1. TRBV23-1 is classed as an ORF, of uncertain function. Trimming cost V 1 base and J 5 bases; bases outside gene matches: 12. The CDR3 length is 17 residues. CDR3 sequence reads: CASSQLGAGGLRETQYF. The CDR3 DNA sequence: TGCGCCAGCAGTCAATTGGGGGCAGGGGGCCTTCGGGAGACCCAGTACTTC.

The gene calls are TRBV20-1 and TRBJ2-7; D may correspond to TRBD1 or TRBD2 (6 bases each). V was trimmed by 8 bases and J by 0 bases, leaving 17 bases between them. This CDR3 is 14 amino acids long. Germline lookup yields CDR1 DFQATT and CDR2 SNEGSKA (reference sequence). The CDR3 nucleotides are TGCAGTCAAAGGGGGGACGGGGACTCCTACGAGCAGTACTTC. Amino acids: CSQRGDGDSYEQYF.

This clonotype turned up a few times. The gene calls are TRBV7-2 and TRBJ1-1; TRBD1 is a possible D gene (5 bases). Trimming took off 9 bases at V and 8 bases at J, with 13 bases between the two ends. Germline CDR1 SGHTA, CDR2 FQGNSA. This CDR3 region has 11 residues. CDR3 in DNA: TGTGCCAGTCAGGGATCCTTCGAAGCTTTCTTT. Protein product: CASQGSFEAFF.

The CDR3 coding sequence is TGCAGTGCTAGTACCGAGGACAGAAATCAGCCCCAGCATTTT. Encoded protein: CSASTEDRNQPQHF. The chain combines TRBV20-1 with TRBJ1-5, with D perhaps TRBD1 (6 bases). V was shortened by 3 bases and J by 4 bases, with 13 bases between the two germline ends. Germline V gives CDR1 DFQATT, CDR2 SNEGSKA (reference sequence). This CDR3 has 14 residues.

Notes on this clonotype: At one end the junction does not follow the germline gene, possibly because of a read error. CDR3 protein: CTTGTGDPSGRDTTDTQYF. CDR3 DNA sequence: TGTACCACCGGAACAGGGGATCCTAGCGGGAGGGACACCACAGATACGCAGTATTTT. The genes are TRBV24-1 and TRBJ2-3; 12 positions match TRBD2. Germline lookup yields CDR1 KGHDR and CDR2 SFDVKD. The CDR3 has 19 residues.

The chain uses TRBV2 and TRBJ2-7; 14 positions agree with TRBD2. V lost 6 bases, J lost 7 bases, and 11 bases stayed unmatched. The germline V gene has CDR1 SNHLY and CDR2 FYNNEI. This CDR3 region has 16 residues. The CDR3 is CASRALGTSGSREQYF. The CDR3 DNA reads TGTGCCAGCAGGGCCTTAGGGACTAGCGGGAGTCGTGAGCAGTACTTC.

The rearrangement joins TRBV2 to TRBJ1-5, with D possibly being TRBD1 (5 bases). From germline, CDR1 is SNHLY and CDR2 FYNNEI. The CDR3 loop spans 14 amino acids. The V and J ends lost 1 base and 3 bases respectively, with 7 bases between them. The CDR3 DNA is TGTGCCAGCAGTGAAGGACAGATCAATCAGCCCCAGCATTTT. Protein product: CASSEGQINQPQHF.

This clonotype was counted once. This chain joins TRBV4-1 and TRBJ2-2, with D possibly matching TRBD1 (6 bases). CDR3 length: 17 residues. V was trimmed by 2 bases and J by 5 bases, leaving 18 bases between them. Germline loops: CDR1 MGHRA, CDR2 YSYEKL. This chain's CDR3 is CASSQKPQGVGTGELFF. The CDR3 DNA is TGCGCCAGCAGCCAAAAACCACAGGGCGTGGGGACCGGGGAGCTGTTTTTT.

CDR3 DNA: TGCGCCAGCAGCCAAGATCTGGCCACGAACACCGGGGAGCTGTTTTTT. Protein: CASSQDLATNTGELFF. The rearrangement joins TRBV4-3 to TRBJ2-2, with D uncertain. This CDR3 comprises 16 residues. The ends were cut back, 0 bases at V and 0 bases at J, with 8 bases in the middle. Looked up from germline, CDR1 is LGHNA and CDR2 is YSLEER.

The chain couples TRBV6-5 to TRBJ2-1, with no clear D. This CDR3 region has 13 residues. Germline V lookup: CDR1 MNHEY, CDR2 SVGAGI. V was pared by 6 bases and J by 5 bases, with 11 bases between. CDR3 nucleotides: TGTGCCAGCAGCTCAGATTGGAACAATGAGCAGTTCTTC. This encodes CASSSDWNNEQFF.

This chain connects TRBV4-1 to TRBJ1-1, with D uncertain. Germline lookup yields CDR1 MGHRA and CDR2 YSYEKL. The CDR3 totals 15 residues. Trimming shortened V by 1 base and J by 0 bases, and 9 bases separated the two germline ends. CDR3 coding DNA: TGCGCCAGCAGCCAAGCGGGAGACATGAACACTGAAGCTTTCTTT. The encoded protein is CASSQAGDMNTEAFF.

This clonotype has just a few counts. This sequence joins TRBV6-1 and TRBJ2-1, with D perhaps matching TRBD1 or TRBD2 (6 bases each). V lost 5 bases, J lost 8 bases, and 22 bases lay in between. Germline V gene data show CDR1 as MNHNS and CDR2 as SASEGT. The CDR3 extends over 16 amino acids. CDR3 nucleotides: TGTGCCAGCAGTACCCGGGGGCGAGCCTCGTTAGATGAGCAGTTCTTC. Its translation is CASSTRGRASLDEQFF.